This T cell receptor (beta chain) appears in the sequencing data of a study of T-cell reconstitution after alpha-beta-depleted transplantation in children. The TCRbeta library incorporated unique molecular identifiers. TCRdb itself ran the PCR reads through MiXCR, one entry per CDR3 protein. The sample holds 300,000 to 400,000 distinct CDR3 sequences, about 17% seen once. Findings of the study overall: TCRbeta diversity was high at day 60 in some patients (a result of surviving recipient T cells and thymic progenitors).

The V gene lost 0 bases and the J gene lost 2 bases, with 10 bases spanning the gap. The CDR3 has 15 amino acids. Germline V lookup: CDR1 LNHNV, CDR2 YYDKDF (reference sequence). This clonotype was counted a few times. The antigen is undetermined. The sequence was obtained from a male patient aged 2 to 9 who had a stem cell transplant for acute lymphoblastic leukemia, so the T cells may come from the graft donor. The chain carries TRBV15 and TRBJ2-5; D is possibly TRBD2 (7 bases). Here the sequenced sample was PBMCs, mostly from graft donor cells, taken 360 days after TCRalphabeta/CD19-depleted stem cell transplant. CDR3 protein: CATSREGGGQETQYF. CDR3 sequence (DNA): TGTGCCACCAGCAGAGAGGGAGGGGGACAAGAGACCCAGTACTTC. Supplemented by reference TRBV15 and TRBJ2-5, the full variable domain reads DAMVIQNPRYQVTQFGKPVTLSCSQTLNHNVMYWYQQKSSQAPKLLFHYYDKDFNNEADTPDNFQSRRPNTSFCFLDIRSPGLGDTAMYLCATSREGGGQETQYFGPGTRLLVL.